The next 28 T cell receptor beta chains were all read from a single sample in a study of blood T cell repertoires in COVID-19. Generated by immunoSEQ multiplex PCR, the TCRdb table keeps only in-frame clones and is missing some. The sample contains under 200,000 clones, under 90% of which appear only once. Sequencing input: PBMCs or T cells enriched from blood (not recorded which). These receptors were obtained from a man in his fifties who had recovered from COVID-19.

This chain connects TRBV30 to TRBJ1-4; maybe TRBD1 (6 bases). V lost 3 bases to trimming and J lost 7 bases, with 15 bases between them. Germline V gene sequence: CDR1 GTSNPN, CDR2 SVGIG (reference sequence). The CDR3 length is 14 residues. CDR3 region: CAWRPRGAAEKLFF. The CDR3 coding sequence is TGTGCCTGGAGACCCCGGGGGGCGGCTGAAAAACTGTTTTTT.

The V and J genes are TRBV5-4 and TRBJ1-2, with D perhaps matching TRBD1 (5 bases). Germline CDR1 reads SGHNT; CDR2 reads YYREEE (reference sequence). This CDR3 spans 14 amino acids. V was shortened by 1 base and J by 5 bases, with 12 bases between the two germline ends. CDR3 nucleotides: TGTGCCAGCAGCTTGCAAGGGGTGGGATATGGCTACACCTTC. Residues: CASSLQGVGYGYTF.

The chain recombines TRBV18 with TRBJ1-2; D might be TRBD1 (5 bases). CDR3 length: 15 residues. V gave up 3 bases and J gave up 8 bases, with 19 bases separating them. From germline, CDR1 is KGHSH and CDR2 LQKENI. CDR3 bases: TGTGCCAGCTCACCCCTGGGACTGCTCTTGGAGGGCTACACCTTC. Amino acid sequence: CASSPLGLLLEGYTF. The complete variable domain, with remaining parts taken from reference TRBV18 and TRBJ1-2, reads NAGVMQNPRHLVRRRGQEARLRCSPMKGHSHVYWYRQLPEEGLKFMVYLQKENIIDESGMPKERFSAEFPKEGPSILRIQQVVRGDSAAYFCASSPLGLLLEGYTFGSGTRLTVV.

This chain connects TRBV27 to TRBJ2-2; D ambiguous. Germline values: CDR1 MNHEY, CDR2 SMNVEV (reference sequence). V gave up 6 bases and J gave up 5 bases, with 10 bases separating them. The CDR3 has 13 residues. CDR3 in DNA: TGTGCCAGCAGGCCACAGAAGACCGGGGAGCTGTTTTTT. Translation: CASRPQKTGELFF.

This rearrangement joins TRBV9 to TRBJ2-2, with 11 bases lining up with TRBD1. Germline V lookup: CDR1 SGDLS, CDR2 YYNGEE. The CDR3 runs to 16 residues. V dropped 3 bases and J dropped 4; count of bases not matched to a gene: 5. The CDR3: CASSETGTGGTGELFF. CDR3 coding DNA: TGTGCCAGCAGCGAGACCGGGACAGGGGGCACCGGGGAGCTGTTTTTT.

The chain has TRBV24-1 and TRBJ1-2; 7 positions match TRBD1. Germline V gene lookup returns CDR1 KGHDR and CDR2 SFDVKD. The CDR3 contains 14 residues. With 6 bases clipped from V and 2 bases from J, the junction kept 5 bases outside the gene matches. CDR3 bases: TGTGCCACCAGTCCCGCAGGGGGAAACTATGGCTACACCTTC. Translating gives CATSPAGGNYGYTF.

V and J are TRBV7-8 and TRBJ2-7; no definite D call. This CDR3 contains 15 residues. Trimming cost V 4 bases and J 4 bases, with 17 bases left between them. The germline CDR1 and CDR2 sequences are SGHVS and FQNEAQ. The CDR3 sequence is CASSYASVHNYEQYF. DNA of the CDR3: TGTGCCAGCAGCTATGCATCCGTCCACAATTACGAGCAGTACTTC.

The CDR3 DNA is TGTGCCAGCAGTGAAGACAGGGGGCCCAGCGAGCAGTACTTC. Translation gives CASSEDRGPSEQYF. The J gene is TRBJ2-7, the V gene TRBV2, with TRBD1 matching over 9 bases. The V segment lost 1 base and the J segment 6 bases; nucleotides outside the gene matches: 4. The CDR3 is made up of 14 amino acids. CDR1 SNHLY and CDR2 FYNNEI come from the germline V gene.

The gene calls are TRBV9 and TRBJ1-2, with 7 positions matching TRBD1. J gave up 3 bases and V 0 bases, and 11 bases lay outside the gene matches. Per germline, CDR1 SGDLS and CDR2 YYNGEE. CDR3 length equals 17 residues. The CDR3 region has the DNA TGTGCCAGCAGCGTAGGCTCGGCAGGGGGAAAGGACTATGGCTACACCTTC. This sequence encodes CASSVGSAGGKDYGYTF.

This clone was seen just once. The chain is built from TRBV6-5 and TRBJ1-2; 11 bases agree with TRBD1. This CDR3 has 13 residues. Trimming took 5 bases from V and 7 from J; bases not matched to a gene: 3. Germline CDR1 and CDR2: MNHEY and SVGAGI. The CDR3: CASSPDRGLGYTF. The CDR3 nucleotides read TGTGCCAGCAGTCCGGACAGGGGGCTTGGCTACACCTTC.

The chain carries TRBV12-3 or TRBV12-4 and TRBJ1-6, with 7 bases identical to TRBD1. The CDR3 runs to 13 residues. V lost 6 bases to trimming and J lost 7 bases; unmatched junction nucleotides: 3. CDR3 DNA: TGTGCCAGCAGAACAGGGGCGAATTCACCCCTCCACTTT. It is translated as CASRTGANSPLHF.

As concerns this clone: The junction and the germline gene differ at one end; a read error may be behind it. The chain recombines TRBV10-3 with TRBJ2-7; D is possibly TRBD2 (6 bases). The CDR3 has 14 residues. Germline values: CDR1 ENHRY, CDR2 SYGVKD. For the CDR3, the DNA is TGTGCCATCAGTGAGGGAGGGGCCGTTAGCACCTCGGACTTC. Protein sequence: CAISEGGAVSTSDF.

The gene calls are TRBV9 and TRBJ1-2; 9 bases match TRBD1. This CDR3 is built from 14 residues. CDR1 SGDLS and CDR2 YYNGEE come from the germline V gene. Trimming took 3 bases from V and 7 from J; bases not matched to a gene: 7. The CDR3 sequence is CASSDPGQGLGYTF. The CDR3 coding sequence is TGTGCCAGCAGCGACCCGGGACAGGGTCTTGGCTACACCTTC.

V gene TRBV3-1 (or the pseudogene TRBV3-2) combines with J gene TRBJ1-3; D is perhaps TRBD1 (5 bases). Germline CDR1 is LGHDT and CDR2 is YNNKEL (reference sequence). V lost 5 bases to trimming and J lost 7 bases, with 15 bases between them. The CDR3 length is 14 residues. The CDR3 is CASSEVKGSNTIYF. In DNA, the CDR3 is TGTGCCAGCAGCGAAGTAAAGGGGTCGAACACCATATATTTT.

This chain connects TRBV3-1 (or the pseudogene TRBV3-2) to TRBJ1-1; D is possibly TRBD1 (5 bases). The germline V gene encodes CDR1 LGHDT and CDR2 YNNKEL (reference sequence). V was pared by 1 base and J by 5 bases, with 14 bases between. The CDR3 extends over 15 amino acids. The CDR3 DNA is TGTGCCAGCAGCCAAGGGTCAGGGACTGGGACTGAAGCTTTCTTT. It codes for CASSQGSGTGTEAFF.

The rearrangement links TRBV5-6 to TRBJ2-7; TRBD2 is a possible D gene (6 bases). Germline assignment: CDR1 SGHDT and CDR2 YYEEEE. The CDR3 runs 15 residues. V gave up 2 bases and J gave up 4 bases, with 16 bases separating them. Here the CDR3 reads CASSFQPGSYYEQYF. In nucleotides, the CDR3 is TGTGCCAGCAGCTTCCAACCCGGGAGTTATTACGAGCAGTACTTC.

The CDR3 nucleotides read TGTGCCAGTAACCTGCGGGGGGCCTATGGCTACACCTTC. Its protein is CASNLRGAYGYTF. The chain has TRBV19 and TRBJ1-2, with D possibly TRBD1 on 6 matching bases. Per germline, CDR1 LNHDA and CDR2 SQIVND (reference sequence). V shed 7 bases and J shed 4 bases, with 13 bases lying between them. The CDR3 is 13 residues long.

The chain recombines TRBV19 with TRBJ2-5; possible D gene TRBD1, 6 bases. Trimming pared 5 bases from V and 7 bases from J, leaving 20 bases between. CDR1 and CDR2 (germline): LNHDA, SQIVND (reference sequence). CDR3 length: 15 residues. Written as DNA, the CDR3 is TGTGCCAGTAGTCCCCGGGGCAGGGGAAAAGGGACCCAGTACTTC. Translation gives CASSPRGRGKGTQYF.

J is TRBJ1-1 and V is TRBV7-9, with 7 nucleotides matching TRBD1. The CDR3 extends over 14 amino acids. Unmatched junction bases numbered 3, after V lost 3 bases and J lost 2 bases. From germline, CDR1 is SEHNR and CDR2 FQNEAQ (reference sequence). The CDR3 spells CASSFDRANTEAFF. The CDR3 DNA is TGTGCCAGCAGCTTTGACAGGGCCAACACTGAAGCTTTCTTT.

The chain's CDR3 is CASQGHLNTEAFF. The CDR3 nucleotides are TGCGCCAGCCAGGGACATTTGAACACTGAAGCTTTCTTT. The genes are TRBV5-1 and TRBJ1-1; TRBD1 is a possible D gene (6 bases). V lost 7 bases and J lost 0, with 10 bases in between. In germline, CDR1 is SGHRS, CDR2 YFSETQ. The CDR3 runs 13 residues.

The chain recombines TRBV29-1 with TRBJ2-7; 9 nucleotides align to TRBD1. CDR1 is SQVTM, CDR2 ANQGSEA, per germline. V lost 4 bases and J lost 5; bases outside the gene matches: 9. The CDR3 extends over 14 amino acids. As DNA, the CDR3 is TGCAGCGTTGGAGGGGGACAGGGAGGCGACGAGCAGTACTTC. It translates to CSVGGGQGGDEQYF.

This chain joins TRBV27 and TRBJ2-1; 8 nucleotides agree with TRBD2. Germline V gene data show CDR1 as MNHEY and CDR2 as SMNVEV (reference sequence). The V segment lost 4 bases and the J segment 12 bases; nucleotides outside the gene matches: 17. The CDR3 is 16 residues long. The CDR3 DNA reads TGTGCCAGCAGTTCAGGGCCCCGGCGGGGGGCTGAAAGGCAGTTCTTC. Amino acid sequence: CASSSGPRRGAERQFF.

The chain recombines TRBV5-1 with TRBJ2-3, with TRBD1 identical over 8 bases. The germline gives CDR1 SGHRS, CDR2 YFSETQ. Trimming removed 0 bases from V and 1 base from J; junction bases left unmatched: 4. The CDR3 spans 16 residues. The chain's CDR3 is CASSLAPTGGTDTQYF. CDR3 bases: TGCGCCAGCAGCTTGGCCCCGACAGGGGGCACAGATACGCAGTATTTT.

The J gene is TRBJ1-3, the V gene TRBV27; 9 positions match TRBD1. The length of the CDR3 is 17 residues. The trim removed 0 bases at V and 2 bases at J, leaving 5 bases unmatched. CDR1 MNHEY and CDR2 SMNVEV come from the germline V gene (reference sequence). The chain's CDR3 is CASSLSGQGLPGNTIYF. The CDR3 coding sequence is TGTGCCAGCAGTTTATCTGGACAGGGGTTGCCTGGAAACACCATATATTTT.

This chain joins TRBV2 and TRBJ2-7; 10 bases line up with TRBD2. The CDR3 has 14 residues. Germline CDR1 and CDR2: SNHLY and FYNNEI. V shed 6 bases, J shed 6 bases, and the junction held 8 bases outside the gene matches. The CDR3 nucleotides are TGTGCCAGCAGGGCAATAGCGGGGGGTGTCGAGCAGTACTTC. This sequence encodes CASRAIAGGVEQYF.

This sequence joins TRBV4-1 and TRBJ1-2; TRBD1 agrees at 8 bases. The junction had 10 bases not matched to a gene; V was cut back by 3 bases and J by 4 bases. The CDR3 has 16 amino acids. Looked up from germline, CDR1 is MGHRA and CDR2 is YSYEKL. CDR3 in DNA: TGCGCCAGCAGCCAGGAACCGGGACAGGAACGCTATGGCTACACCTTC. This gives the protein CASSQEPGQERYGYTF.

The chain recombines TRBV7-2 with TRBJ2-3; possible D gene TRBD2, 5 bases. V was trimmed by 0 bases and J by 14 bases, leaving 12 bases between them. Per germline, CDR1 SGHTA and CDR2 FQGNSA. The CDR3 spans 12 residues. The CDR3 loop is CASSLAVSRVYF. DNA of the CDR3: TGTGCCAGCAGCTTAGCGGTCTCGAGGGTGTATTTT.

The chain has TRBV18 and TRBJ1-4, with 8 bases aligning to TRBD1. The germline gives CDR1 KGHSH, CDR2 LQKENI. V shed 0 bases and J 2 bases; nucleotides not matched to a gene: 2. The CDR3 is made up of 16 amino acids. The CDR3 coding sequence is TGTGCCAGCTCACCACCGCGGACAGGGACTAATGAAAAACTGTTTTTT. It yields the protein CASSPPRTGTNEKLFF.